The 10 T cell receptor beta chains reported below all come from one sample, sequenced in a study of CD8 T cells in ankylosing spondylitis. Broader study findings: A motif of fewer than ten highly homologous TCR beta variants was seen as apparently characteristic of ankylosing spondylitis blood.

A single record per CDR3 protein comes from TCRdb applying MiXCR to the 5' RACE reads. The table records a few hundred thousand distinct CDR3 sequences, approximately 20% of them present only once. Which antigens these TCRs recognize remains unknown. Sequenced material: blood, either unsorted or a sorted T cell fraction (not recorded which). The source of these receptors is a male donor with ankylosing spondylitis.

V usage is TRBV28 and J usage is TRBJ1-2; possible D gene TRBD1, 6 bases. The CDR3 spans 14 residues. The germline V gene has CDR1 MDHEN and CDR2 SYDVKM. V lost 5 bases and J lost 8, with 18 bases in between. Here the CDR3 reads CASSGNDRFSGYTF. The CDR3 nucleotides are TGTGCCAGCAGTGGAAACGACAGGTTTAGCGGCTACACCTTC.

The genes are TRBV6-1 and TRBJ2-7; maybe TRBD2 (5 bases). Germline V gives CDR1 MNHNS, CDR2 SASEGT. This CDR3 region has 16 residues. V lost 8 bases and J 3 bases, leaving 23 bases between the germline ends. The CDR3 nucleotides read TGTGCCAGCGGCCGAGGACTCGGGCCAAGGATCTACGAGCAGTACTTC. Translation gives CASGRGLGPRIYEQYF.

The J gene is TRBJ1-5, the V gene TRBV30; D remains ambiguous. The CDR3 covers 12 residues. V dropped 5 bases and J dropped 0 bases, with 5 bases sitting between them. Per the germline V gene, CDR1 is GTSNPN and CDR2 is SVGIG (reference sequence). The chain's CDR3 is CAWGDSNQPQHF. The CDR3 DNA follows: TGTGCCTGGGGCGATAGCAATCAGCCCCAGCATTTT.

This clonotype was seen a few times. The chain employs TRBV6-2 or TRBV6-3 and TRBJ2-1; D is undetermined. Looked up from germline, CDR1 is MNHEY and CDR2 is SVGEGT. The CDR3 runs 17 residues. The V and J ends lost 6 bases and 2 bases respectively, with 20 bases between them. The CDR3 DNA reads TGTGCCAGCAGCCCCTTCGGCAGCTCAAAGGCCTACAATGAGCAGTTCTTC. Protein product: CASSPFGSSKAYNEQFF.

This sequence joins TRBV6-4 and TRBJ2-1; 11 bases line up with TRBD2. Germline V gene sequence: CDR1 MRHNA, CDR2 SNTAGT. The CDR3 is 18 amino acids. With 1 base clipped from V and 5 bases from J, the junction kept 10 bases outside the gene matches. The CDR3 reads CASSDFIYVLAGDNEQFF. Written as DNA, the CDR3 is TGTGCCAGCAGTGACTTTATATATGTACTAGCGGGAGACAATGAGCAGTTCTTC.

This clonotype came up a few times. The rearrangement uses TRBV2 and TRBJ2-1; D gene unclear. This CDR3 has 13 residues. The V gene lost 2 bases and the J gene lost 5 bases, with 7 bases spanning the gap. Germline V gene sequence: CDR1 SNHLY, CDR2 FYNNEI. The CDR3 reads CASSERRHNEQFF. The CDR3 DNA sequence: TGTGCCAGCAGTGAAAGGCGGCACAATGAGCAGTTCTTC.

This clonotype was observed a handful of times. The chain employs TRBV20-1 and TRBJ1-1, with 12 nucleotides matching TRBD1. Germline V gives CDR1 DFQATT, CDR2 SNEGSKA (reference sequence). This CDR3 region has 16 residues. The J segment lost 3 bases and the V segment lost 3 bases, leaving 8 bases of the junction unmatched. CDR3 residues: CSASGTGGAWDTEAFF. The CDR3 nucleotides are TGCAGTGCTAGCGGGACAGGGGGCGCTTGGGACACTGAAGCTTTCTTT.

The chain's CDR3 is CASSDSPRFSYEQYF. Written as DNA, the CDR3 is TGTGCCAGCAGTGATTCCCCCAGGTTTTCCTACGAGCAGTACTTC. This sequence joins TRBV2 and TRBJ2-7; D gene ambiguous. V was trimmed by 3 bases and J by 1 base, leaving 13 bases between them. Germline values: CDR1 SNHLY, CDR2 FYNNEI. The CDR3 runs 15 residues.

This clonotype is a singleton in its sample. The rearrangement joins TRBV6-1 to TRBJ2-1, with 8 positions matching TRBD2. CDR1 is MNHNS and CDR2 is SASEGT in the germline V gene. The trim removed 8 bases at V and 5 bases at J, leaving 8 bases unmatched. CDR3 length: 14 residues. This chain's CDR3 is CASLIGLANNEQFF. CDR3 bases: TGTGCCAGCCTCATAGGACTAGCTAACAATGAGCAGTTCTTC.

This rearrangement joins TRBV7-3 to TRBJ2-5, with 7 bases fitting TRBD2. CDR3 length equals 13 residues. V gave up 8 bases and J gave up 4 bases; unmatched junction bases: 7. Germline V lookup: CDR1 SGHTA, CDR2 FQGTGA. The CDR3 spells CASGRGVGETQYF. DNA of the CDR3: TGTGCCAGCGGGAGGGGTGTTGGAGAGACCCAGTACTTC.